This TCR beta chain was recovered during a study of T cell responses to AZD1222 COVID-19 vaccine. Study-level findings and limits: Only a handful of AZD1222 recipients, five to seven in all, had baseline seropositivity. Of spike-specific TCRs, nearly half reportedly target regions left unmutated in variants.

The assay was immunoSEQ multiplex PCR, and TCRdb's table has in-frame clones only and misses some. The table has roughly 83,000 clones, around 86% seen once. This clone has more than one count but fewer than ten. Its matching antigen is unknown. The specimen comprised peripheral blood, sampled on day 0 of AZD1222 vaccination. The TCR originated in an adult in good health.

The CDR3, as DNA: TGTGCCAGCTCACCAATAAGGCAAGGGTCGGGAAACACCATATATTTT. Residues: CASSPIRQGSGNTIYF. The V and J genes are TRBV18 and TRBJ1-3; D unresolved. V was shortened by 2 bases and J by 4 bases, with 15 bases between the two germline ends. Germline V gene data show CDR1 as KGHSH and CDR2 as LQKENI. This CDR3 contains 16 residues.